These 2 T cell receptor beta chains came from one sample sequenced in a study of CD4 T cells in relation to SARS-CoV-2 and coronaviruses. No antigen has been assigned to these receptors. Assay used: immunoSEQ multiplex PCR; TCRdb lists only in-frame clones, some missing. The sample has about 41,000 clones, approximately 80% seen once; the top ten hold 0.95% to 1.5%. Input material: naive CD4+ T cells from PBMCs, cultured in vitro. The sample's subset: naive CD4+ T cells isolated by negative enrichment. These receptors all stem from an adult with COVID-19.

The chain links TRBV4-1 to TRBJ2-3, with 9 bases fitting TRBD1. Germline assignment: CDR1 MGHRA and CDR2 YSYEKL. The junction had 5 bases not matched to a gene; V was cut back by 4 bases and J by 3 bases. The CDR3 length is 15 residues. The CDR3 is CASSLQQGATDTQYF. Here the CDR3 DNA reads TGCGCCAGCAGCCTACAACAGGGGGCAACAGATACGCAGTATTTT.

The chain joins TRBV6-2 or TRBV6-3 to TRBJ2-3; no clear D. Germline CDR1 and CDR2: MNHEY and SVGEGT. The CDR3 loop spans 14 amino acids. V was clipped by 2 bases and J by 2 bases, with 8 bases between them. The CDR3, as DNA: TGTGCCAGCAGTTACATGGGAATCACAGATACGCAGTATTTT. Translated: CASSYMGITDTQYF.